The clone carrying this T cell receptor beta chain was seen a handful of times. These data originate in a study of T cell repertoires in cytomegalovirus infection. From germline, CDR1 is SGHTA and CDR2 FQGTGA. V was trimmed by 5 bases and J by 4 bases, leaving 12 bases between them. The length of the CDR3 is 14 residues. TCRdb redid the calling of the reads with MiXCR, one entry per CDR3 protein. This sample carries around 450,000 distinct CDR3 sequences, roughly 12% of them seen once, and the ten largest clones take roughly 10%. The clonotype comes from a human donor in good health (CMV status not recorded). Some clones in this sample may be carry-over from other donors' samples. V usage is TRBV7-3 and J usage is TRBJ2-1; the D is unclear. Sequenced input: PBMCs. For the CDR3, the DNA is TGTGCCAGCAGCCCTACGGACGAATACAATGAGCAGTTCTTC. Protein sequence: CASSPTDEYNEQFF.